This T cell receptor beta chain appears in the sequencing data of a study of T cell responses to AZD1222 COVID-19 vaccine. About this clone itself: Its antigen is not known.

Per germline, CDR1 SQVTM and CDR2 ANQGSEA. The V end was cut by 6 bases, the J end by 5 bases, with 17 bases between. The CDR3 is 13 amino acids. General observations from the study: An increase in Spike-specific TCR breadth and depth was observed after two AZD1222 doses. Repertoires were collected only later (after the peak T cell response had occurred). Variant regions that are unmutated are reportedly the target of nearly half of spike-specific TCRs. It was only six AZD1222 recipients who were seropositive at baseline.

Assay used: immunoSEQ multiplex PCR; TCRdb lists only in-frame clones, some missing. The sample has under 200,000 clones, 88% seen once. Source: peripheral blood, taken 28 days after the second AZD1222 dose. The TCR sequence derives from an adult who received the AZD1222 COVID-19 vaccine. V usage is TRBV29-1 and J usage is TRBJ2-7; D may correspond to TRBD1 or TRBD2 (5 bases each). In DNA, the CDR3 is TGCAGCGTCGCCGGGACCCTATTCGACGAGCAGTACTTC. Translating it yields CSVAGTLFDEQYF.